These T cell receptor beta chains were read from a single sample in a study of cytomegalovirus exposure and HLA in healthy donors. Libraries were prepared by immunoSEQ multiplex PCR; TCRdb keeps only in-frame clonotypes and omits some of them. The sample has around 220,000 clones; 60% to 85% are singletons. Specimen: PBMCs. The receptor source for this set is a man aged 40-49 years in good health and CMV-seronegative. The conserved cysteine and the conserved F or W are not part of the CDR3 here.

V gene	J gene	CDR3 protein
TRBV6-6	TRBJ2-2	ASSSGQSNTGELF
TRBV7-9	TRBJ1-2	ASRDSGYGYT
TRBV13	TRBJ1-2	ASSLSGTGYT
TRBV9	TRBJ1-5	ASSADRIGQPQH
TRBV25-1	TRBJ2-1	ASRDRYNEQF
TRBV19	TRBJ1-3	ATRPPGNTIY
TRBV11-2	TRBJ2-2	ASSLDALAGTNTGELF
TRBV4-1	TRBJ1-5	ASSQENTGYSNQPQH
TRBV7-9	TRBJ1-5	ASSSIYQPQH
TRBV4-1	TRBJ1-2	ASSQAWGHGYT
TRBV9	TRBJ2-1	ASSAGIYNEQF
TRBV7-9	TRBJ2-5	ASSPGATGQETQY
TRBV28	TRBJ2-7	ASSLQGHYSYEQY
TRBV28	TRBJ2-5	ASSFRYREDRETQY
TRBV11-2	TRBJ2-1	ASSPRTGVDNEQF
TRBV30	TRBJ2-7	AWSGGAYEQY
TRBV29-1	TRBJ2-3	SVMGAGDHGDTDTQY
TRBV16	TRBJ2-2	ASSPGQNTGELF
TRBV7-8	TRBJ2-2	ASSLGRGRRTGELF
TRBV25-1	NA	ASRARGGAEQY
TRBV6-1	TRBJ1-3	ASSVDFIISGNTIY
TRBV28	TRBJ1-5	AARQGVGQPQH
TRBV7-2	TRBJ2-7	ASSFEIAVSYEQY
TRBV5-6	TRBJ1-4	ASSLETDEKLF
TRBV19	TRBJ1-2	ASSIGGRGSGYT
TRBV2	TRBJ2-7	ASAARDKQYYEQY
TRBV7-2	TRBJ1-1	ASIRQGGRSTEAF
TRBV6-5	TRBJ2-1	ASSYSGTGPYNEQF
TRBV11-1	TRBJ2-7	ASSLSAGANYEQY
TRBV20-1	TRBJ1-4	SAAGQKLF